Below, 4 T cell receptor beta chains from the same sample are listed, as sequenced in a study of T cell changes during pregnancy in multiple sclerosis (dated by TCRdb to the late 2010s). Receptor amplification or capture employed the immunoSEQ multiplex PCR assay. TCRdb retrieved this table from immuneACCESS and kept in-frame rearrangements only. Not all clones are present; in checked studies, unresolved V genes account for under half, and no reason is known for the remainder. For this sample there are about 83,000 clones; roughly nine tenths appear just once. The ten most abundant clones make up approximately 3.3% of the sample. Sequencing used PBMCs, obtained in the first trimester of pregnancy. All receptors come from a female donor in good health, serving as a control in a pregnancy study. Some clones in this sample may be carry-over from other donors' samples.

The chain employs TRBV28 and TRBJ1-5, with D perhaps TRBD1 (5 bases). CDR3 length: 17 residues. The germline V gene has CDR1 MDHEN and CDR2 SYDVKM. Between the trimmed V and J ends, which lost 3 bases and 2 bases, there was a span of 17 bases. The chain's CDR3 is CASSFGGKGWGNQPQHF. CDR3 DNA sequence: TGTGCCAGCAGTTTTGGGGGGAAGGGATGGGGCAATCAGCCCCAGCATTTT.

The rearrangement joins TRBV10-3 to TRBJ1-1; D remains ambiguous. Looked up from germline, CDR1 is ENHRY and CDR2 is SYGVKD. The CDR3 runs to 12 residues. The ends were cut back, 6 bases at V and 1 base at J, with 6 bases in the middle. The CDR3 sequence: CAISPQNTEAFF. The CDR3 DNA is TGTGCCATCAGCCCACAGAACACTGAAGCTTTCTTT.

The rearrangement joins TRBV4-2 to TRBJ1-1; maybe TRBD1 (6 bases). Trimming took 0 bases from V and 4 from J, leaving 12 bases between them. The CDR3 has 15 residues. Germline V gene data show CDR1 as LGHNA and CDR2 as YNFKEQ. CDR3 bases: TGTGCCAGCAGCCAAGAGAGGGGGGGGGCCACTGAAGCTTTCTTT. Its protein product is CASSQERGGATEAFF.

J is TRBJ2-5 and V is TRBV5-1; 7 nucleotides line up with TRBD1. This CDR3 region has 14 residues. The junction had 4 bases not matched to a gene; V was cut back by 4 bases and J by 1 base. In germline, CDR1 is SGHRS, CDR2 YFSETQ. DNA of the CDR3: TGCGCCAGCAGCCCGGGACAGATCCAAGAGACCCAGTACTTC. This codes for CASSPGQIQETQYF.